Sequencing of this T cell receptor beta chain was carried out in a study of CD8+CD57+ T cells in acquired aplastic anemia. The wider study: Isolated CD4+ and CD8+ cells, once sorted, yielded DNA averaging roughly 3 ug. Where healthy donors were concerned, CD4+ cells averaged about 10 million reads. Study results and caveats: Patients and controls shared twenty-nine CD8+ CDR3 sequences.

Trimming stripped 4 bases from V and 2 bases from J, with 9 bases between. The CDR3 contains 15 residues. Per germline, CDR1 WNHNN and CDR2 SYGVQD (reference sequence). The TCR beta profiling, which covered VDJ combination and CDR3 sequence, was carried out using genomic DNA as the template. TCRdb re-called the reads through MiXCR, storing one row per CDR3 protein. This table has approximately 200,000 distinct CDR3 sequences, less than 70% appearing once. This clonotype was seen ten or more times. Its antigen is unidentified. This TCR came from a human donor in good health, serving as a control. The V call is TRBV10-1, the J call TRBJ1-6; D remains unclear. Material: sorted CD4+, CD8+, or CD8+CD57+ T cells (not recorded which) from PBMCs. The CDR3 reads CASSGMNPYNSPLHF. The CDR3 nucleotides are TGCGCCAGCAGTGGTATGAACCCCTATAATTCACCCCTCCACTTT.